These T cell receptor beta chains were read from a single sample in a study of a mutant IDH1 vaccine in newly diagnosed glioma. Their recognized antigens are unknown. Method: immunoSEQ multiplex PCR; TCRdb's copy keeps in-frame clones and lacks some. The sample records approximately 79,000 clones, approximately 85% being singletons. Here the sequenced sample was PBMCs, taken from a glioma patient whose treatment included an IDH1 peptide vaccine. Receptors originate from a woman between 45 and 65 years old with glioma. Each CDR3 is given with its conserved first and last residue. The order of the fields is V gene, D gene, J gene, CDR3 DNA, CDR3 protein. D genes are given only for firm matches.

v_call: TRBV5-8; d_call: .; j_call: TRBJ2-5; cdr3_nt: TGTGCCAGCAGCTTGGACAGGGAGGCGACCCAGTACTTC; cdr3_aa: CASSLDREATQYF
v_call: TRBV30; d_call: .; j_call: TRBJ1-2; cdr3_nt: TGTGCCTGGAGTATCAGGGTTGGTGGCTACACCTTC; cdr3_aa: CAWSIRVGGYTF
v_call: TRBV5-6; d_call: .; j_call: TRBJ2-5; cdr3_nt: TGTGCCAGCAGCTGGGGGGACAGCTTAGAGACCCAGTACTTC; cdr3_aa: CASSWGDSLETQYF
v_call: TRBV7-9; d_call: .; j_call: TRBJ1-2; cdr3_nt: TGTGCCAGCAGCTTAGTGGACAGTACTTTCCTTAACTATGGCTACACCTTC; cdr3_aa: CASSLVDSTFLNYGYTF
v_call: TRBV6-5; d_call: .; j_call: TRBJ1-2; cdr3_nt: TGTGCCAGCAGTTACTCGATTGGGGCTGGCTACACCTTC; cdr3_aa: CASSYSIGAGYTF
v_call: TRBV5-1; d_call: .; j_call: TRBJ1-6; cdr3_nt: TGCGCCAGCAGCTTGGGGGCAGCTAGCTCCTATAATTCACCCCTCCACTTT; cdr3_aa: CASSLGAASSYNSPLHF
v_call: TRBV30; d_call: TRBD1; j_call: TRBJ1-1; cdr3_nt: TGTGCCTGTAGGGACAGGTCGAACACTGAAGCTTTCTTT; cdr3_aa: CACRDRSNTEAFF
v_call: TRBV9; d_call: .; j_call: TRBJ2-3; cdr3_nt: TGTGCCAGCAGCGTTGGGACTAGCACAGATACGCAGTATTTT; cdr3_aa: CASSVGTSTDTQYF
v_call: TRBV10-3; d_call: TRBD1; j_call: TRBJ2-2; cdr3_nt: TGTGCCATCAGGAAGGGGACAGGGACCGCCGGGGAGCTGTTTTTT; cdr3_aa: CAIRKGTGTAGELFF
v_call: TRBV9; d_call: TRBD2; j_call: TRBJ2-1; cdr3_nt: TGTGCCAGCGGGACTAGGGAGTACAATGAGCAGTTCTTC; cdr3_aa: CASGTREYNEQFF
v_call: TRBV6-5; d_call: .; j_call: TRBJ1-2; cdr3_nt: TGTGCCAGCAGTTACAATACGGCCGGAGATGGCTACACCTTC; cdr3_aa: CASSYNTAGDGYTF
v_call: TRBV27; d_call: .; j_call: TRBJ2-2; cdr3_nt: TGTGCCAGCAGTTTAAGCGTCGTCGGGGAGCTGTTTTTT; cdr3_aa: CASSLSVVGELFF
v_call: TRBV7-9; d_call: .; j_call: TRBJ1-1; cdr3_nt: TGTGCCAGCAGCTTAGTTGGGGCTTTGAACACTGAAGCTTTCTTT; cdr3_aa: CASSLVGALNTEAFF
v_call: TRBV13; d_call: .; j_call: TRBJ1-5; cdr3_nt: TGTGCCAGCAGCATGGGACCGAGCAATCAGCCCCAGCATTTT; cdr3_aa: CASSMGPSNQPQHF